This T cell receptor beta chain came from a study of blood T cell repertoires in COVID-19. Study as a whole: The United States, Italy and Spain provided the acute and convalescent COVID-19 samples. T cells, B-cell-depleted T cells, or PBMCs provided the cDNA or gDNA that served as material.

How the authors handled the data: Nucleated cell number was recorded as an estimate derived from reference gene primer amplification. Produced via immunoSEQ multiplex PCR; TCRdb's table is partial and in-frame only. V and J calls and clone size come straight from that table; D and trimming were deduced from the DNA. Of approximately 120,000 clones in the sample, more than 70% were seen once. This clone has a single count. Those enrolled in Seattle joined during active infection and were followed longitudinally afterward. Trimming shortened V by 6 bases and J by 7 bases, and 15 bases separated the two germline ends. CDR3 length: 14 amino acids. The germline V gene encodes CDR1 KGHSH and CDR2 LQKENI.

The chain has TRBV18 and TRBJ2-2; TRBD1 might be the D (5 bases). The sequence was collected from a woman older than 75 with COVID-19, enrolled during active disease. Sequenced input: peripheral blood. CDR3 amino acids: CASSLIGHVGELFF. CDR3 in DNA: TGTGCCAGCTCCCTTATAGGACACGTCGGGGAGCTGTTTTTT.